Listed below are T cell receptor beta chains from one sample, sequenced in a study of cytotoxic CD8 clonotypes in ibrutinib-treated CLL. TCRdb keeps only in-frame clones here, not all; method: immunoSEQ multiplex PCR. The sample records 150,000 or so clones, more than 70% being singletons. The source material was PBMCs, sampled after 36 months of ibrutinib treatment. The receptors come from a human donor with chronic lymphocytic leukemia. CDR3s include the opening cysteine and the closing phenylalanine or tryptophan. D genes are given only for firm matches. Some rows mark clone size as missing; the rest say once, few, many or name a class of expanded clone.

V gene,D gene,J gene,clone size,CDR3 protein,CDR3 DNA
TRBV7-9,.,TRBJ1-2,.,CASSPRESYGYTF,TGTGCCAGCAGCCCCAGAGAATCCTATGGCTACACCTTC
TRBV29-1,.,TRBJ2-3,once,CSVEDRGRTDTQYF,TGCAGCGTTGAAGATAGAGGTCGGACAGATACGCAGTATTTT
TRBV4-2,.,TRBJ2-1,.,CASSLVQGWTYNEQFF,TGTGCCAGCAGCTTGGTGCAGGGGTGGACCTACAATGAGCAGTTCTTC
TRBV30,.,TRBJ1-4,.,CAWSGANEKLFF,TGTGCCTGGTCAGGTGCAAATGAAAAACTGTTTTTT
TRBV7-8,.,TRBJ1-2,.,CASSLTVVGKKDIIYGYTF,TGTGCCAGCAGCTTAACTGTGGTGGGCAAGAAAGACATTATCTATGGCTACACCTTC
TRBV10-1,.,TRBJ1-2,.,CASSPQGNYGYTF,TGCGCCAGCAGTCCCCAGGGAAACTATGGCTACACCTTC
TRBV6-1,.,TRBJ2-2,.,CASSDRGNQANTGELFF,TGTGCCAGCAGTGACAGGGGCAACCAAGCGAACACCGGGGAGCTGTTTTTT
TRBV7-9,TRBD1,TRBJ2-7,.,CASRTSGTGAYEQYF,TGTGCCAGCAGAACTTCCGGGACAGGGGCGTACGAGCAGTACTTC
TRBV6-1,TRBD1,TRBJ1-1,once,CASEETGPYTEAFF,TGTGCCAGCGAGGAGACAGGGCCCTACACTGAAGCTTTCTTT
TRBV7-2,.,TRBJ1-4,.,CASSSQRGEKLFF,TGTGCCAGCAGCTCCCAAAGGGGAGAAAAACTGTTTTTT
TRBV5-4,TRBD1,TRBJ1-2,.,CASSRQGSGYTF,TGTGCCAGCAGCCGACAGGGGAGCGGCTACACCTTC
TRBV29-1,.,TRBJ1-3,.,CSVDSPGNTIYF,TGCAGCGTCGACAGCCCTGGAAACACCATATATTTT
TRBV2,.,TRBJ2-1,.,CASRRDFDRDEQFF,TGTGCCAGCAGGCGGGACTTCGATAGGGATGAGCAGTTCTTC
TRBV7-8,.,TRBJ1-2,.,CASSLLVNNYGYTF,TGTGCCAGCAGCCTCCTTGTAAATAACTATGGCTACACCTTC
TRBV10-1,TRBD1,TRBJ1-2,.,CASSVERDRGNYGYTF,TGCGCCAGCAGTGTGGAACGGGACAGGGGTAACTATGGCTACACCTTC
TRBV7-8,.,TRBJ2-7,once,CASSFNQPYEQYF,TGTGCCAGCAGCTTCAACCAACCCTACGAGCAGTACTTC
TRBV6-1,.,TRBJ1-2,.,CASSLGVRPYGYTF,TGTGCCAGCAGTCTGGGTGTCAGACCCTATGGCTACACCTTC
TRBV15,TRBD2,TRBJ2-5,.,CATSRGLAGGYQETQYF,TGTGCCACCAGCAGAGGACTAGCGGGGGGTTACCAAGAGACCCAGTACTTC
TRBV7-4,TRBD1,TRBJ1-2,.,CARAPFWTGYGYTF,TGTGCCAGAGCGCCGTTCTGGACAGGCTATGGCTACACCTTC
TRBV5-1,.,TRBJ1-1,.,CASRPGLVNTEAFF,TGCGCCAGCAGACCAGGTTTGGTGAACACTGAAGCTTTCTTT
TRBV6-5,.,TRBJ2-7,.,CASSLKGEQYF,TGTGCCAGCAGCCTCAAGGGCGAGCAGTACTTC
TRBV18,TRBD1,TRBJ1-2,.,CASSPQQGTTNYGYTF,TGTGCCAGCTCACCACAACAGGGGACAACCAACTATGGCTACACCTTC
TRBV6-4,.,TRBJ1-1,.,CASSREIGTEAFF,TGTGCCAGCAGTCGGGAGATCGGGACTGAAGCTTTCTTT
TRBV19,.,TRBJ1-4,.,CASSIGTSTNEKLFF,TGTGCCAGTAGTATCGGCACGTCAACTAATGAAAAACTGTTTTTT
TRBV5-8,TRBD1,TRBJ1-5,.,CASSQTGGLQPQHF,TGTGCCAGCAGCCAGACAGGGGGCCTTCAGCCCCAGCATTTT
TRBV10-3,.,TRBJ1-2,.,CAIRNHGINGYTF,TGTGCCATCAGGAACCACGGGATCAACGGCTACACCTTC
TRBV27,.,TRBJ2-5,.,CASSFGRAKTQYF,TGTGCCAGCAGTTTCGGACGGGCCAAGACCCAGTACTTC
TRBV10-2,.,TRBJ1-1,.,CASSELMNTEAFF,TGCGCCAGCAGTGAGCTCATGAACACTGAAGCTTTCTTT
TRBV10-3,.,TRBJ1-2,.,CASRTPGVIYGYTF,TGTGCCTCGCGAACTCCGGGGGTGATCTATGGCTACACCTTC
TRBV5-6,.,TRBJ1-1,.,CASSLNWGVTEAFF,TGTGCCAGCAGCTTGAACTGGGGAGTCACTGAAGCTTTCTTT
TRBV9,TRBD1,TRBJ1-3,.,CASSVSFRGTGASNLNF,TGTGCCAGCAGCGTGTCGTTTCGGGGGACAGGGGCGTCCAACCTGAATTTT
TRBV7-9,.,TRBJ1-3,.,CAFQVGNTIYF,TGTGCCTTCCAAGTAGGAAACACCATATATTTT
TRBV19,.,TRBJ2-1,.,CASSILVGVNEQFF,TGTGCCAGTAGTATTCTGGTAGGGGTCAATGAGCAGTTCTTC
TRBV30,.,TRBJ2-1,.,CAWSVRQGSSYVNEQFF,TGTGCCTGGAGTGTACGGCAGGGTTCCTCATATGTGAATGAGCAGTTCTTC
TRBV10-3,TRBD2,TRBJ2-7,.,CAISESFGLAGFSYEQYF,TGTGCCATCAGTGAGTCGTTCGGGCTAGCGGGATTCTCCTACGAGCAGTACTTC
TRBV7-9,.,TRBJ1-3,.,CASSEGRSSGNTIYF,TGTGCCAGCAGCGAAGGACGGAGCTCTGGAAACACCATATATTTT
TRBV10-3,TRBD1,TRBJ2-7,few,CAISMGQGEGEQYF,TGTGCCATCAGCATGGGACAGGGGGAGGGGGAGCAGTACTTC
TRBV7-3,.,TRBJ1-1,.,CASSRLAGLPRGTEAFF,TGTGCCAGCAGCAGACTTGCTGGACTACCCAGGGGCACTGAAGCTTTCTTT
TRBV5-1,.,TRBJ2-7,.,CASSWGENSAEQYF,TGCGCCAGCAGCTGGGGGGAGAATAGCGCCGAGCAGTACTTC
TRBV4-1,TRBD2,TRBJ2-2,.,CASSHLAGLNTGELFF,TGCGCCAGCAGCCATTTAGCGGGGCTGAACACCGGGGAGCTGTTTTTT
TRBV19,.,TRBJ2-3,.,CASSIRQTSTDTQYF,TGTGCCAGTAGTATCAGGCAGACTAGCACAGATACGCAGTATTTT
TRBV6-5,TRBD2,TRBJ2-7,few,CASSSLAGVSEQYF,TGTGCCAGCAGTTCGCTAGCGGGAGTAAGCGAGCAGTACTTC
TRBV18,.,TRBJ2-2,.,CASSPGGQNLNTGELFF,TGTGCCAGCTCACCTGGGGGGCAAAACCTTAACACCGGGGAGCTGTTTTTT
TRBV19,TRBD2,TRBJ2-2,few,CASRRTSGRGSTGELFF,TGTGCCAGTAGGAGGACTAGCGGGAGAGGGAGCACCGGGGAGCTGTTTTTT
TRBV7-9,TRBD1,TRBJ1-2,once,CASSPVMTGDYGYTF,TGTGCCAGCAGCCCAGTAATGACAGGGGACTATGGCTACACCTTC
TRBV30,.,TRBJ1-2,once,CAWDHGGGNGYTF,TGTGCCTGGGATCATGGAGGGGGTAATGGCTACACCTTC
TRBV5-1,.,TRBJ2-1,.,CASSSFTGDSYNEQFF,TGCGCCAGCAGCTCCTTCACAGGTGACTCCTACAATGAGCAGTTCTTC
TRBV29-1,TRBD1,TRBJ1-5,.,CSVEVGTGNQPQHF,TGCAGCGTTGAAGTGGGGACAGGCAATCAGCCCCAGCATTTT
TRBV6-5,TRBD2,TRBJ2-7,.,CASRAGLALSEQYF,TGTGCCAGCAGGGCCGGACTAGCGCTCTCCGAGCAGTACTTC
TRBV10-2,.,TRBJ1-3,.,CASSEQGSGGNTIYF,TGCGCCAGCAGTGAACAGGGATCTGGTGGAAACACCATATATTTT
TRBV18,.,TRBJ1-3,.,CASSQGGGNTIYF,TGTGCCAGCTCACAAGGGGGAGGAAACACCATATATTTT
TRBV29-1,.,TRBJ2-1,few,CSVIQPWGFYNEQFF,TGCAGCGTTATCCAGCCATGGGGCTTCTACAATGAGCAGTTCTTC
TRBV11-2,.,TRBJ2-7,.,CASSYGAGQYF,TGTGCCAGCAGTTACGGGGCTGGGCAGTACTTC
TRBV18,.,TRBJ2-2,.,CASSPLKGPGELFF,TGTGCCAGCTCACCATTAAAAGGGCCCGGGGAGCTGTTTTTT
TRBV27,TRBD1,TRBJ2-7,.,CASSLKDRGAYEQYF,TGTGCCAGCAGTTTAAAGGACAGGGGAGCCTACGAGCAGTACTTC